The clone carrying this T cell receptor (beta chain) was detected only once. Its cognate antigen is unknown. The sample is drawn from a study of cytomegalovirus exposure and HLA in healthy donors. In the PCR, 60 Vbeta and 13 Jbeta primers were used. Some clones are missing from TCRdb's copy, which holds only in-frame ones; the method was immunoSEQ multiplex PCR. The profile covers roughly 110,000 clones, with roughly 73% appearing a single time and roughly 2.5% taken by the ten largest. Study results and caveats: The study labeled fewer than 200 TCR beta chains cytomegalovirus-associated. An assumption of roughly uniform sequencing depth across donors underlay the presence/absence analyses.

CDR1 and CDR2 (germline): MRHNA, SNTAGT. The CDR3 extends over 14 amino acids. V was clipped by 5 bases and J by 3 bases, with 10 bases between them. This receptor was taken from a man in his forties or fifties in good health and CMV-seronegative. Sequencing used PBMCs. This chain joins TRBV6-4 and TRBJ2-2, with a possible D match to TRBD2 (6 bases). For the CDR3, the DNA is TGTGCCAGCAGTACGGGACTCGACACCGGGGAGCTGTTTTTT. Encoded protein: CASSTGLDTGELFF.